This TCR beta chain was identified during a study of early T cells in non-severe SARS-CoV-2 infection. Turning to the study itself: From unsorted whole blood, bulk RNA was sequenced, and the chains remained unpaired. Study-wide results and limits: Reliance on VDJdb matching favored anti-spike CD8 responses; private and CD4 specificities were missed.

This clonotype was seen many times. Antigen unknown. TCRdb re-derived calls from the 5' RACE reads in MiXCR, one entry per CDR3 protein. The sample yields tens of thousands of distinct CDR3 sequences, over 11% seen once. The sample was whole blood. The TCR comes from an adult who was a healthcare worker with PCR-confirmed SARS-CoV-2 infection or an uninfected control (not recorded which).

The CDR3 sequence is CSVRGGLNTGELFF. The CDR3 DNA is TGCAGCGTGAGGGGGGGATTAAACACCGGGGAGCTGTTTTTT. This chain joins TRBV29-1 and TRBJ2-2, with D possibly matching TRBD2 (7 bases). Trimming pared 6 bases from V and 2 bases from J, leaving 13 bases between. Germline V gives CDR1 SQVTM, CDR2 ANQGSEA. The CDR3 is 14 residues long.